These T cell receptor beta chains were read from a single sample in a study of cytomegalovirus exposure and HLA in healthy donors. The table came from immunoSEQ multiplex PCR; TCRdb's copy has only in-frame clones and leaves some out. The sample contains 90,000 or so clones, approximately 80% of which appear only once. The source material was PBMCs. The receptors stem from a man aged 45-65 years in good health and CMV-seropositive. CDR3s include the opening cysteine and the closing phenylalanine or tryptophan. The D gene is left open where the match is weak. Some rows mark clone size as missing; the rest say once, few, many or name a class of expanded clone.

CDR3aa: CASSPTGVEQYF
CDR3nt: TGTGCCAGCTCACCAACAGGGGTCGAGCAGTACTTC
j_gene: TRBJ2-7
v_gene: TRBV18
d_gene: TRBD1
abundance: once

CDR3aa: CASSDERNQPQHF
CDR3nt: TGTGCCAGTAGCGACGAGAGGAATCAGCCCCAGCATTTT
j_gene: TRBJ1-5
v_gene: TRBV19
d_gene: .
abundance: .

CDR3aa: CASSLALAGEQYF
CDR3nt: TGTGCCAGCAGCTTAGCCCTAGCGGGCGAGCAGTACTTC
j_gene: TRBJ2-7
v_gene: TRBV7-9
d_gene: TRBD2
abundance: .

CDR3aa: CASSPGQGWANEQFF
CDR3nt: TGTGCCAGCAGTCCAGGACAGGGGTGGGCCAATGAGCAGTTCTTC
j_gene: TRBJ2-1
v_gene: TRBV27
d_gene: TRBD1
abundance: .

CDR3aa: CASSSPPGAQAFF
CDR3nt: TGTGCCAGCAGTTCCCCCCCGGGAGCCCAAGCTTTCTTT
j_gene: TRBJ1-1
v_gene: TRBV6-1
d_gene: .
abundance: once

CDR3aa: CASSRGQGPETQYF
CDR3nt: TGCGCCAGCAGCCGAGGACAGGGCCCCGAGACCCAGTACTTC
j_gene: TRBJ2-5
v_gene: TRBV4-1
d_gene: TRBD1
abundance: .

CDR3aa: CASSHPKRVAGGNYHNEQFF
CDR3nt: TGCGCCAGCAGCCACCCCAAAAGGGTAGCGGGAGGGAACTACCACAATGAGCAGTTCTTC
j_gene: TRBJ2-1
v_gene: TRBV4-1
d_gene: TRBD2
abundance: .

CDR3aa: CASSLLQGFGYTF
CDR3nt: TGCGCCAGCAGCTTGCTACAGGGTTTCGGCTACACCTTC
j_gene: TRBJ1-2
v_gene: TRBV5-1
d_gene: .
abundance: .

CDR3aa: CASSQDLVGLASVGYNEQFF
CDR3nt: TGCGCCAGCAGCCAAGATTTGGTGGGACTAGCGTCAGTGGGCTACAATGAGCAGTTCTTC
j_gene: TRBJ2-1
v_gene: TRBV4-3
d_gene: TRBD2
abundance: .

CDR3aa: CAIYSASWSEQFF
CDR3nt: TGTGCCATCTACTCGGCTAGTTGGAGTGAGCAGTTCTTC
j_gene: TRBJ2-1
v_gene: TRBV10-3
d_gene: .
abundance: .

CDR3aa: CASSSGTSGLYEQYF
CDR3nt: TGTGCCAGCAGTTCTGGCACTAGCGGCCTTTACGAGCAGTACTTC
j_gene: TRBJ2-7
v_gene: TRBV5-4
d_gene: TRBD2
abundance: .

CDR3aa: CASSLTSGRFQDTQYF
CDR3nt: TGTGCCAGCAGCCTGACTAGCGGGAGATTTCAAGATACGCAGTATTTT
j_gene: TRBJ2-3
v_gene: TRBV7-2
d_gene: TRBD2
abundance: once

CDR3aa: CASSLPRHNEQFF
CDR3nt: TGCGCCAGCAGCCTGCCTAGACACAATGAGCAGTTCTTC
j_gene: TRBJ2-1
v_gene: TRBV5-1
d_gene: .
abundance: .

CDR3aa: CASSLDGDTYEQYF
CDR3nt: TGTGCCAGCAGTTTAGATGGAGATACCTACGAGCAGTACTTC
j_gene: TRBJ2-7
v_gene: TRBV28
d_gene: .
abundance: .

CDR3aa: CSSIATGGGYGYTF
CDR3nt: TGTTCCAGCATCGCTACAGGGGGGGGCTATGGCTACACCTTC
j_gene: TRBJ1-2
v_gene: TRBV7-9
d_gene: TRBD1
abundance: few

CDR3aa: CASSPSLAGERNEQFF
CDR3nt: TGTGCCAGTAGTCCTTCTCTAGCGGGAGAGAGAAATGAGCAGTTCTTC
j_gene: TRBJ2-1
v_gene: TRBV19
d_gene: TRBD2
abundance: .

CDR3aa: CASRGQGNQPQHF
CDR3nt: TGTGCCAGCAGGGGACAGGGGAACCAGCCCCAGCATTTT
j_gene: TRBJ1-5
v_gene: TRBV27
d_gene: TRBD1
abundance: .

CDR3aa: CASSLRAQTTYEQYF
CDR3nt: TGTGCCAGCAGCTTACGCGCTCAAACCACCTACGAGCAGTACTTC
j_gene: TRBJ2-7
v_gene: TRBV11-1
d_gene: .
abundance: .

CDR3aa: CASSIWTGDQPQHF
CDR3nt: TGTGCCAGTAGTATCTGGACAGGGGACCAGCCCCAGCATTTT
j_gene: TRBJ1-5
v_gene: TRBV19
d_gene: TRBD1
abundance: .

CDR3aa: CASSPNEGVGAYNEQFF
CDR3nt: TGTGCCAGCAGTCCAAATGAGGGGGTGGGTGCCTACAATGAGCAGTTCTTC
j_gene: TRBJ2-1
v_gene: TRBV25-1
d_gene: .
abundance: .

CDR3aa: CASLGYGYTF
CDR3nt: TGCGCCAGCCTCGGCTATGGCTACACCTTC
j_gene: TRBJ1-2
v_gene: TRBV10-2
d_gene: .
abundance: .

CDR3aa: CASSLGLRLTNTEAFF
CDR3nt: TGTGCCAGCAGCTTAGGTCTGCGACTTACGAACACTGAAGCTTTCTTT
j_gene: TRBJ1-1
v_gene: TRBV7-2
d_gene: .
abundance: once

CDR3aa: CAWSGGDYGYTF
CDR3nt: TGTGCCTGGAGTGGGGGGGACTATGGCTACACCTTC
j_gene: TRBJ1-2
v_gene: TRBV30
d_gene: .
abundance: few

CDR3aa: CASSPGAGDVGEQYF
CDR3nt: TGTGCCAGCTCACCGGGAGCGGGAGATGTGGGAGAGCAGTACTTC
j_gene: TRBJ2-7
v_gene: TRBV18
d_gene: TRBD2
abundance: .

CDR3aa: CASSPLPGGMAGDQETQYF
CDR3nt: TGTGCCAGTAGTCCCCTCCCTGGCGGTATGGCGGGAGACCAAGAGACCCAGTACTTC
j_gene: TRBJ2-5
v_gene: TRBV19
d_gene: TRBD2
abundance: .

CDR3aa: CASSLAGEVYGYTF
CDR3nt: TGTGCCAGCAGCTTAGCCGGGGAAGTATATGGCTACACCTTC
j_gene: TRBJ1-2
v_gene: TRBV7-8
d_gene: .
abundance: .

CDR3aa: CASSPYGNTGELFF
CDR3nt: TGTGCCAGCAGCCCGTACGGGAACACCGGGGAGCTGTTTTTT
j_gene: TRBJ2-2
v_gene: TRBV7-9
d_gene: .
abundance: .

CDR3aa: CASSLSSSSGAWGQFF
CDR3nt: TGTGCCAGCAGTTTATCGTCGTCTAGCGGGGCCTGGGGGCAGTTCTTC
j_gene: TRBJ2-1
v_gene: TRBV27
d_gene: TRBD2
abundance: .

CDR3aa: CASSSPGVTQETQYF
CDR3nt: TGTGCCAGCAGTTCCCCAGGGGTCACCCAAGAGACCCAGTACTTC
j_gene: TRBJ2-5
v_gene: TRBV27
d_gene: .
abundance: few

CDR3aa: CSAGTGPSNEQFF
CDR3nt: TGCAGCGCCGGGACAGGGCCCAGCAATGAGCAGTTCTTC
j_gene: TRBJ2-1
v_gene: TRBV29-1
d_gene: TRBD1
abundance: .

CDR3aa: CSSSSQGVTEAFF
CDR3nt: TGTTCCAGCAGCTCTCAGGGTGTCACTGAAGCTTTCTTT
j_gene: TRBJ1-1
v_gene: TRBV7-9
d_gene: .
abundance: once

CDR3aa: CASSASGSDTQYF
CDR3nt: TGTGCCAGCAGCGCCTCGGGATCAGATACGCAGTATTTT
j_gene: TRBJ2-3
v_gene: TRBV6-4
d_gene: .
abundance: .

CDR3aa: CSVREGGPNTGELFF
CDR3nt: TGCAGCGTCAGGGAGGGCGGACCGAACACCGGGGAGCTGTTTTTT
j_gene: TRBJ2-2
v_gene: TRBV29-1
d_gene: TRBD2
abundance: .

CDR3aa: CASSPPLGNTIYF
CDR3nt: TGTGCCAGCAGCCCTCCGTTGGGAAACACCATATATTTT
j_gene: TRBJ1-3
v_gene: TRBV11-2
d_gene: .
abundance: few

CDR3aa: CASSLRQNNSPLHF
CDR3nt: TGTGCCAGCAGCTTACGACAGAATAATTCACCCCTCCACTTT
j_gene: TRBJ1-6
v_gene: TRBV7-9
d_gene: .
abundance: few

CDR3aa: CASSAGASGNQPQHF
CDR3nt: TGTGCCAGCTCTGCGGGGGCCTCGGGCAATCAGCCCCAGCATTTT
j_gene: TRBJ1-5
v_gene: TRBV18
d_gene: .
abundance: .

CDR3aa: CATYSGTSSTDTQYF
CDR3nt: TGTGCCACCTACTCCGGGACTAGCAGCACAGATACGCAGTATTTT
j_gene: TRBJ2-3
v_gene: TRBV15
d_gene: TRBD2
abundance: .